The sequence of this TCR beta chain was determined in a study of T cells in Graves' hyperthyroidism and ophthalmopathy. The germline V gene encodes CDR1 SGHRS and CDR2 YFSETQ. CDR3 size: 17 residues. V lost 4 bases and J lost 0; bases outside the gene matches: 13. Template material for amplifying TCR beta CDR3 regions consisted of RNA transcripts. During a first-round RT-PCR of the TCR CDR3, the HTBI primer set was used. One entry per CDR3 protein results from TCRdb running MiXCR on the multiplex PCR reads. This repertoire shows about 480,000 distinct CDR3 sequences, 20% to 25% found once; its top ten account for around 50%. There are a few counts of this clonotype. Isolation of PBMCs was performed on 8.5 to 10 ml fresh peripheral blood.

Sample: blood. The TCR originated in an older woman with Graves' ophthalmopathy. This chain uses TRBV5-1 with TRBJ2-7, with 7 bases identical to TRBD2. In DNA form, the CDR3 reads TGCGCCAGCAGCCTGAGGGCGGGGGAATCTTTCTCCTACGAGCAGTACTTC. Its protein product is CASSLRAGESFSYEQYF.